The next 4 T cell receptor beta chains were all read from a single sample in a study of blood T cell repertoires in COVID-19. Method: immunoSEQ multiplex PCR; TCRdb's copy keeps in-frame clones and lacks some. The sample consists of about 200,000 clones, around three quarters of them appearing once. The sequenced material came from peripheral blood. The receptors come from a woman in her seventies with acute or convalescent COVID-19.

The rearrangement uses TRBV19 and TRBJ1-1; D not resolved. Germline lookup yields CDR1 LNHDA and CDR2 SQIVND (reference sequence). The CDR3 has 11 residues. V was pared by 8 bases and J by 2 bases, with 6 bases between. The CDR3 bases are TGTGCCAGTCGGTTAAACACTGAAGCTTTCTTT. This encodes CASRLNTEAFF.

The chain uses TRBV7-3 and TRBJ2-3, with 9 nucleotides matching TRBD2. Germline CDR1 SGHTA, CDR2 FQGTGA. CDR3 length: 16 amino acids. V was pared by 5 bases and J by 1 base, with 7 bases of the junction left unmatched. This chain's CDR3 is CASSGYSGSGTDTQYF. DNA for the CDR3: TGTGCCAGCAGCGGGTATAGCGGGAGTGGCACAGATACGCAGTATTTT. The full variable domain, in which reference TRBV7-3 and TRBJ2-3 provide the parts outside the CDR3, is GAGVSQTPSNKVTEKGKYVELRCDPISGHTALYWYRQSLGQGPEFLIYFQGTGAADDSGLPNDRFFAVRPEGSVSTLKIQRTERGDSAVYLCASSGYSGSGTDTQYFGPGTRLTVL.

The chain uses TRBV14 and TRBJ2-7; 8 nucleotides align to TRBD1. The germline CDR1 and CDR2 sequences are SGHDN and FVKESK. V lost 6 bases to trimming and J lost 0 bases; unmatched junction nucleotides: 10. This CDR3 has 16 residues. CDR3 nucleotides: TGTGCCAGCAGTCCCCTTGGCGGGACAGGCTCCTACGAGCAGTACTTC. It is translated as CASSPLGGTGSYEQYF.

The CDR3 spells CASRTGDYEQYF. The CDR3 nucleotides read TGTGCCAGCAGAACAGGGGATTACGAGCAGTACTTC. The chain is built from TRBV28 and TRBJ2-7; 7 bases are shared with TRBD1. Germline CDR1 and CDR2: MDHEN and SYDVKM. The CDR3 extends over 12 amino acids. V trimming: 6 bases; J trimming: 4 bases; junction bases outside the gene matches: 3.